The T cell receptor (beta chain) described here comes from a study of long-term antiretroviral therapy in people with HIV. The study's findings and limits: Clones that had undergone expansion before ART prevailed in the repertoire throughout all time points. Information on adherence to ART, viral resistance or therapy changes was unavailable.

Trimming shortened V by 3 bases and J by 6 bases, and 12 bases separated the two germline ends. The germline CDR1 and CDR2 sequences are LNHDA and SQIVND (reference sequence). This CDR3 contains 14 residues. Comments on this clone: Its antigen is undetermined.

They ran version v3.0 of the immunoSEQ assay at survey level. Clones were read by immunoSEQ multiplex PCR, and TCRdb kept only the in-frame ones, dropping some. This table holds almost 25,000 clones, more than 65% found once. The sequencing used unsorted PBMCs, collected 3 years after starting antiretroviral therapy. The sequence came from a man aged 50-60 years with HIV. The J gene is TRBJ2-1, the V gene TRBV19; D unresolved. Here the CDR3 DNA reads TGTGCCAGTAGTATGCAGGCCACCTTCAATGAGCAGTTCTTC. Translated: CASSMQATFNEQFF.